This TCR beta chain appears in the sequencing data of a study of cytomegalovirus exposure and HLA in healthy donors. The length of the CDR3 is 15 residues. Trimming stripped 6 bases from V and 6 bases from J, with 18 bases between. Germline V gene lookup returns CDR1 PRHDT and CDR2 FYEKMQ (reference sequence). The PCR used 60 Vbeta and 13 Jbeta primers. Measured with immunoSEQ multiplex PCR; TCRdb has only the in-frame clones, and not every one. The table shows 70,000 to 95,000 clones, with about three quarters occurring only once. The sequenced sample was PBMCs. This sequence joins TRBV13 and TRBJ2-1; D is uncertain. The TCR originated in a man under 40 in good health and CMV-seropositive. The CDR3: CASSQNVARSNEQFF. The CDR3 nucleotides read TGTGCCAGCAGTCAGAATGTGGCTAGAAGCAATGAGCAGTTCTTC.